This T cell receptor (beta chain) was obtained from a study of blood T cell repertoires in COVID-19. Study in general: Sources were T cells, B-cell-depleted T cells, or PBMCs; the material itself was cDNA or gDNA.

The assay was immunoSEQ multiplex PCR, and TCRdb's table has in-frame clones only and misses some. The sample has about 46,000 clones; roughly 85% are singletons. V trimming: 5 bases; J trimming: 4 bases; junction bases outside the gene matches: 15. Germline V gives CDR1 SGHTA, CDR2 FQGNSA. The CDR3 is 17 residues long. Input material: peripheral blood. This rearrangement joins TRBV7-2 to TRBJ2-5; 8 bases map to TRBD2. The TCR originated in a human donor in a cohort sampled during active COVID-19. The donor label of this sample is uncertain. The CDR3 spells CASSPIRGAGGGETQYF. The CDR3 bases are TGTGCCAGCAGCCCCATTAGGGGTGCGGGGGGTGGAGAGACCCAGTACTTC.